The sequence of this TCR beta chain was determined in a study of beta chain features in type 1 diabetes. Overall study findings and caveats: Shorter templates might be favored by PCR, equally in patients and controls.

This clone was detected only a few times. What it binds is unknown. The authors reverse transcribed all of the isolated RNA, so sequencing captured expressed TCRB transcripts. Sequenced by immunoSEQ multiplex PCR; TCRdb stores in-frame clones only, minus some. The sample consists of roughly 290,000 clones, approximately 8.1% of them appearing once. The junction had 10 bases not matched to a gene; V was cut back by 5 bases and J by 3 bases. CDR3 size: 16 residues. Germline lookup yields CDR1 SGHVS and CDR2 FNYEAQ. The V and J genes are TRBV7-6 and TRBJ2-1; 7 bases match TRBD2. Sequencing was carried out using central memory CD4+ T cells from blood. This clonotype was sampled from a woman aged 18-29 years in good health. CDR3 sequence reads: CASSPQPGGIYNEQFF. CDR3 coding DNA: TGTGCCAGCAGCCCCCAGCCGGGGGGAATCTACAATGAGCAGTTCTTC.